Below, 11 T cell receptor beta chains from the same sample are listed, as sequenced in a study of blood T cells in healthy people across ages. The use of a sample-barcoded 5' primer and a J-beta primer mix characterized a second PCR of 7 to 11 cycles. MiXCR, applied by TCRdb to the 5' RACE reads, yields one record per CDR3 protein. The sample holds 630,000 or so distinct CDR3 sequences; about 30% are singletons and the top ten take 15% to 19%. The sequenced material came from blood. These receptors all come from an elderly woman in good health.

This chain connects TRBV25-1 to TRBJ1-1; D ambiguous. Germline V CDR1 and CDR2: MGHDK, SYGVNS. The CDR3 has 13 residues. The V and J ends lost 10 bases and 2 bases respectively, with 14 bases between them. CDR3 sequence reads: CATRKGLNTEAFF. CDR3 DNA: TGTGCCACCCGGAAGGGTCTAAACACTGAAGCTTTCTTT. Drawing the rest from reference TRBV25-1 and TRBJ1-1, the complete variable domain is EADIYQTPRYLVIGTGKKITLECSQTMGHDKMYWYQQDPGMELHLIHYSYGVNSTEKGDLSSESTVSRIRTEHFPLTLESARPSHTSQYLCATRKGLNTEAFFGQGTRLTVV.

In its sample, this clonotype was seen many times. The chain joins TRBV5-1 to TRBJ2-1; perhaps TRBD2 as D (6 bases). Germline V gene sequence: CDR1 SGHRS, CDR2 YFSETQ. Between the trimmed V and J ends, which lost 5 bases and 4 bases, there was a span of 13 bases. The CDR3 loop spans 14 amino acids. CDR3 DNA: TGCGCCAGCAGTCCGGGACTCCCATACAATGAGCAGTTCTTC. This codes for CASSPGLPYNEQFF.

This chain uses TRBV9 with TRBJ2-1; D is perhaps TRBD1 (6 bases). The better agreement between TRBJ2-7 and the DNA end casts doubt on the J call. The germline gives CDR1 SGDLS, CDR2 YYNGEE. CDR3 size: 16 residues. This chain's CDR3 is CASSVVAGTPDNEQYF. The CDR3 DNA is TGTGCCAGCAGCGTAGTCGCCGGGACACCGGACAATGAGCAGTACTTC.

For this clonotype: Mismatch with germline at one junction end may stem from a read error. The V call is TRBV27, the J call TRBJ1-2; D possibly corresponds to TRBD1 (6 bases). Germline V lookup: CDR1 MNHEY, CDR2 SMNVEV (reference sequence). The CDR3 sequence is 13 residues long. CDR3 nucleotide sequence: TGTACCAGCAGTTACAGGGATTACAATGGCTACACCTTC. As protein: CTSSYRDYNGYTF.

This clonotype showed up many times. The V gene is TRBV5-1, the J gene TRBJ2-3; no definite D call. The CDR3 has 16 amino acids. The germline CDR1 and CDR2 sequences are SGHRS and YFSETQ. The ends were cut back, 0 bases at V and 0 bases at J, with 11 bases in the middle. The chain's CDR3 is CASSLDGRISTDTQYF. As DNA, the CDR3 is TGCGCCAGCAGCTTGGACGGACGCATTAGCACAGATACGCAGTATTTT.

There are a few counts of this clonotype. The chain uses TRBV20-1 and TRBJ2-4; D is possibly TRBD1 or TRBD2 (5 bases each). The assigned J gene may be wrong: the sequence end matches TRBJ2-7 better. The CDR3 consists of 13 residues. Germline CDR1 DFQATT, CDR2 SNEGSKA (reference sequence). The CDR3 sequence: CSASRDGRYEQYF. CDR3 bases: TGCAGTGCTAGCCGGGACGGACGCTACGAGCAGTACTTC.

This clonotype has at least ten counts. The chain combines TRBV6-5 with TRBJ1-2; D is possibly TRBD1 (5 bases). Germline values: CDR1 MNHEY, CDR2 SVGAGI. The ends were cut back, 5 bases at V and 6 bases at J, with 19 bases in the middle. The CDR3 has 15 residues. The CDR3 spells CASSDPGTPSHGYTF. The CDR3 coding sequence is TGTGCCAGCAGTGATCCCGGGACTCCGAGTCATGGCTACACCTTC.

For this clonotype: A much larger clone lies a single base off, so this may be a read error. The chain carries TRBV4-1 and TRBJ2-7; 9 bases align to TRBD1. There are 16 residues in the CDR3. Per the germline V gene, CDR1 is MGHRA and CDR2 is YSYEKL. J gave up 5 bases and V 0 bases, and 8 bases lay outside the gene matches. Here the CDR3 reads CASSQERGQGYDEQYF. As DNA, the CDR3 is TGCGCCAGCAGCCAAGAAAGAGGACAGGGGTATGACGAGCAGTACTTC.

This clonotype was seen ten or more times. J is TRBJ1-1 and V is TRBV7-2; 9 nucleotides match TRBD1. This CDR3 has 17 residues. Germline V lookup: CDR1 SGHTA, CDR2 FQGNSA. V was pared by 3 bases and J by 0 bases, with 8 bases of the junction left unmatched. The CDR3: CASSFQDRGVVNTEAFF. In DNA form, the CDR3 reads TGTGCCAGCAGCTTCCAAGACAGGGGGGTAGTGAACACTGAAGCTTTCTTT.

This clonotype has at least ten counts. CDR3 sequence: CASSLDRVSSYEQYF. For the CDR3, the DNA is TGTGCCAGCAGCTTGGACAGGGTGAGCTCCTACGAGCAGTACTTC. This chain connects TRBV6-5 to TRBJ2-7; 8 bases fit TRBD1. Germline V CDR1 and CDR2: MNHEY, SVGAGI. The CDR3 covers 15 residues. V shed 6 bases and J 0 bases; nucleotides not matched to a gene: 7.

The sample holds a few counts of this clonotype. V and J are TRBV19 and TRBJ1-1; no clear D gene. Trimming stripped 4 bases from V and 4 bases from J, with 13 bases between. This CDR3 is built from 14 residues. In germline, CDR1 is LNHDA, CDR2 SQIVND (reference sequence). The CDR3 bases are TGTGCCAGTAGTAGTGCCTCGTTGACCACTGAAGCTTTCTTT. Its translation: CASSSASLTTEAFF.